This T cell receptor (beta chain) was recorded in a study of PD-1 blockade in classical Hodgkin lymphoma. Study-wide findings and caveats: Exclusion removed patients who began nivolumab under 1 year after ASCT. By C4D1 there was a significant rise in CD4+ TCR diversity but not in CD8+ TCR diversity. Compared with healthy donors, newly diagnosed patients reportedly showed lower baseline TCR diversity. With respect to the repertoire differences, their causes, possibly disease activity or prior therapy, remain undefined.

For this clone: Its antigen is still unknown.

Sequencing used immunoSEQ multiplex PCR; TCRdb keeps in-frame clones, though not all of them. The data show about 49,000 clones, 90% seen once. Regarding time point: cycle 4 day 1 (C4D1), after 6 weeks of nivolumab. Each patient experienced a relapse that followed autologous stem cell transplantation, and brentuximab vedotin exposure varied. The sample consisted of peripheral blood mononuclear cells (PBMCs), taken before the fourth cycle of nivolumab. The TCR sequence derives from a human donor with classical Hodgkin lymphoma.

Here the CDR3 reads CSVEDPPYEQYF. CDR3 DNA: TGCAGCGTTGAAGATCCCCCCTACGAGCAGTACTTC. V is TRBV29-1 and J is TRBJ2-7; D is unresolved. Trimming removed 0 bases from V and 2 bases from J, with 5 bases in between. CDR1 and CDR2 (germline): SQVTM, ANQGSEA. This CDR3 is built from 12 residues.